The 15 T cell receptor beta chains given below trace back to one sample, sequenced in a study of blood T cells in healthy people across ages (dated by TCRdb to about 2015). Libraries came from 5' RACE. The instrument was an Illumina HiSeq 2500. A second PCR of about 6 to 11 cycles was performed with a sample-barcoded 5' primer and a J-beta primer mix. TCRdb reprocessed the public reads (quality trimming at Q25 with fastp, clone calling with MiXCR) and kept in-frame beta chains. Rows are unified per CDR3 protein, each entry keeping the most common DNA and genes. For this sample the table gives about 1 million distinct CDR3 sequences, of which over 35% were detected only once. Approximately 17% of the sample lies in the top ten. The source material was blood. All receptors come from a woman aged 60-70 years in good health.

Remarks on this clonotype: One end of the junction is discordant with germline, which a read error may explain. The chain uses TRBV7-9 and TRBJ2-7; possibly TRBD1 for D (6 bases). The CDR3 consists of 12 residues. The germline gives CDR1 SEHNR, CDR2 FQNEAQ (reference sequence). The DNA for the CDR3 is TGTGCCGGCAGCCCGGGACATTACGAGCAGTACTTC. This encodes CAGSPGHYEQYF.

J is TRBJ2-4 and V is TRBV28; 7 bases match TRBD1. CDR1 and CDR2 from the germline V gene are MDHEN and SYDVKM. The CDR3 totals 16 residues. V lost 6 bases, J lost 0 bases, and 8 bases stayed unmatched. The CDR3 bases are TGTGCCAGCAGCAACGACAGGGTCGGAGCCAAAAACATTCAGTACTTC. It encodes CASSNDRVGAKNIQYF.

J is TRBJ2-1 and V is TRBV5-1, with a weak D call TRBD2 (6 bases). V was shortened by 2 bases and J by 6 bases, with 18 bases between the two germline ends. The CDR3 contains 16 residues. CDR1 and CDR2 from the germline V gene are SGHRS and YFSETQ. Written as DNA, the CDR3 is TGCGCCAGCAGCTTTCAATTGGGCGGGAAGGGCAATGAGCAGTTCTTC. This sequence encodes CASSFQLGGKGNEQFF.

The chain employs TRBV6-1 and TRBJ2-1, with 13 bases fitting TRBD2. In germline, CDR1 is MNHNS, CDR2 SASEGT. The junction had 14 bases not matched to a gene; V was cut back by 6 bases and J by 0 bases. The CDR3 length is 20 residues. CDR3 bases: TGTGCCAGCAGAAAAGTGTCCGGGACTAGCGGGGTAAGCTCCTACAATGAGCAGTTCTTC. Its protein product is CASRKVSGTSGVSSYNEQFF.

The rearrangement links TRBV13 to TRBJ2-1, with TRBD2 identical over 8 bases. Germline CDR1 PRHDT, CDR2 FYEKMQ (reference sequence). Trimming removed 5 bases from V and 7 bases from J; junction bases left unmatched: 10. CDR3 length: 15 residues. The CDR3 is CASSLGAGGKNEQFF. In DNA form, the CDR3 reads TGTGCCAGCAGCCTCGGGGCGGGAGGAAAGAATGAGCAGTTCTTC.

This clonotype came up a few times. V and J are TRBV9 and TRBJ2-2; D gene uncertain. The CDR3 loop spans 14 amino acids. V lost 0 bases and J lost 5, with 8 bases in between. Germline-derived CDR1 and CDR2 are SGDLS and YYNGEE. The CDR3 bases are TGTGCCAGCAGCGTAGAGGGTTGGACCGGGGAGCTGTTTTTT. This sequence encodes CASSVEGWTGELFF.

The chain recombines TRBV7-9 with TRBJ2-3; 10 positions match TRBD2. CDR1 and CDR2 from the germline V gene are SEHNR and FQNEAQ (reference sequence). The length of the CDR3 is 16 residues. The J segment lost 5 bases and the V segment lost 6 bases, leaving 11 bases of the junction unmatched. This CDR3 is CASSYEAGGPGDTQYF. CDR3 nucleotide sequence: TGTGCCAGCAGTTACGAAGCGGGAGGGCCTGGAGATACGCAGTATTTT.

V usage is TRBV3-1 and J usage is TRBJ2-4; 8 nucleotides line up with TRBD2. The J segment lost 13 bases and the V segment lost 0 bases, leaving 11 bases of the junction unmatched. CDR1 is LGHDT, CDR2 YNNKEL, per germline (reference sequence). The CDR3 loop spans 15 amino acids. This chain's CDR3 is CASSQETGGPHEQYF. CDR3 nucleotides: TGTGCCAGCAGCCAAGAAACGGGAGGGCCGCATGAGCAGTACTTC.

This sequence joins TRBV4-2 and TRBJ1-5; D is undetermined. Trimming stripped 3 bases from V and 7 bases from J, with 16 bases between. The CDR3 runs 15 residues. Germline CDR1 and CDR2: LGHNA and YNFKEQ. The CDR3 sequence is CASSQVDGSGQPQHF. The CDR3 nucleotides are TGTGCCAGCAGCCAGGTAGACGGGTCAGGACAGCCCCAGCATTTT.

The genes are TRBV18 and TRBJ2-5; D is perhaps TRBD2 (6 bases). The DNA end is a closer match to TRBJ2-7, so the J assignment may be wrong. Germline V gene lookup returns CDR1 KGHSH and CDR2 LQKENI. The CDR3 extends over 14 amino acids. This chain's CDR3 is CASSPRGRRYEQYF. The CDR3 bases are TGTGCCAGCTCACCGCGGGGCAGGCGATACGAGCAGTACTTC.

The chain combines TRBV20-1 with TRBJ2-3, with 9 bases lining up with TRBD2. The germline CDR1 and CDR2 sequences are DFQATT and SNEGSKA (reference sequence). This CDR3 comprises 14 residues. This CDR3 is CTGETLAGPDTQYF. The CDR3 DNA reads as TGCACTGGAGAGACACTAGCGGGTCCAGATACGCAGTATTTT.

Notes on this clonotype: One junction end does not reproduce the germline sequence, and a read error may be involved. This sequence joins TRBV28 and TRBJ2-5, with TRBD1 matching over 7 bases. This CDR3 region has 14 residues. The V gene's germline CDR1 is MDHEN and CDR2 SYDVKM. This CDR3 is CAGSVTGVQETQYF. Written as DNA, the CDR3 is TGTGCCGGCAGTGTTACAGGGGTCCAAGAGACCCAGTACTTC.

The CDR3 nucleotides are TGCAGCGGGGAGGGGTTTGAAGGAGGGCAGTACTTC. It is translated as CSGEGFEGGQYF. V usage is TRBV29-1 and J usage is TRBJ2-5, with 7 bases that match TRBD2. Losses at the gene ends were 7 bases for V and 11 bases for J; bases not matched to a gene: 13. CDR3 size: 12 residues. Germline-derived CDR1 and CDR2 are SQVTM and ANQGSEA.

The chain joins TRBV27 to TRBJ2-7; TRBD1 is a possible D gene (5 bases). This CDR3 region has 14 residues. Looked up from germline, CDR1 is MNHEY and CDR2 is SMNVEV (reference sequence). Between the trimmed V and J ends, which lost 6 bases and 0 bases, there was a span of 12 bases. The CDR3 reads CASRWTRSSYEQYF. The CDR3 nucleotides read TGTGCCAGCAGGTGGACAAGGAGCTCCTACGAGCAGTACTTC.

This clonotype was seen only a few times. This chain uses TRBV4-1 with TRBJ2-3; D perhaps matches TRBD1 (6 bases). CDR1 is MGHRA and CDR2 is YSYEKL in the germline V gene. This CDR3 contains 16 residues. Trimming pared 0 bases from V and 0 bases from J, leaving 10 bases between. CDR3 bases: TGCGCCAGCAGCCAAGATGGGACACTAAGCACAGATACGCAGTATTTT. Its translation: CASSQDGTLSTDTQYF.